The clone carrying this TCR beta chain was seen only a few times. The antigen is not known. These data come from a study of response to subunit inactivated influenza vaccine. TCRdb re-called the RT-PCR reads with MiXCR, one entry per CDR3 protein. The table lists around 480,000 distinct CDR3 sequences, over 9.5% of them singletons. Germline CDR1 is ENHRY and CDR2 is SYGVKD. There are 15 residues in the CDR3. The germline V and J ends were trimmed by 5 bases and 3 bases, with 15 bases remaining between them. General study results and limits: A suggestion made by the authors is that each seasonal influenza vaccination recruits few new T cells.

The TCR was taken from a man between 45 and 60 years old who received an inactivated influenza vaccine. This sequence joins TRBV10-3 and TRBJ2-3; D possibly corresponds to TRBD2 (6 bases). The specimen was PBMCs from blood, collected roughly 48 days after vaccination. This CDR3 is CAISKGLLATDTQYF. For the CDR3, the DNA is TGTGCCATCAGTAAGGGACTGCTCGCTACAGATACGCAGTATTTT.